These 2 T cell receptor beta chains originate from one sample sequenced in a study of coeliac disease. Regarding the study as a whole: In active celiac disease, intraepithelial and lamina propria TRB and TRG repertoires were less clonal than controls.

Their antigens remain unidentified. The table came from immunoSEQ multiplex PCR; TCRdb's copy has only in-frame clones and leaves some out. This table holds about 4,200 clones, about two thirds found once. Sequencing was done on a sample of intraepithelial lymphocytes from the gut. The source is a woman under 30 with active celiac disease.

The chain employs TRBV6-4 and TRBJ2-1, with TRBD2 matching over 7 bases. The CDR3 runs 13 residues. V was clipped by 4 bases and J by 5 bases; unmatched bases: 2. Germline V gene data show CDR1 as MRHNA and CDR2 as SNTAGT. The CDR3 protein is CASSVGLNNEQFF. Here the CDR3 DNA reads TGTGCCAGCAGTGTGGGACTAAACAATGAGCAGTTCTTC.

In DNA form, the CDR3 reads TGTGCCAGCAGCTTAGGGCCCCAGAACGAGCAGTACTTC. Translation: CASSLGPQNEQYF. The chain couples TRBV7-2 to TRBJ2-7; D gene ambiguous. Looked up from germline, CDR1 is SGHTA and CDR2 is FQGNSA. V lost 1 base and J 5 bases, leaving 9 bases between the germline ends. CDR3 length: 13 amino acids.